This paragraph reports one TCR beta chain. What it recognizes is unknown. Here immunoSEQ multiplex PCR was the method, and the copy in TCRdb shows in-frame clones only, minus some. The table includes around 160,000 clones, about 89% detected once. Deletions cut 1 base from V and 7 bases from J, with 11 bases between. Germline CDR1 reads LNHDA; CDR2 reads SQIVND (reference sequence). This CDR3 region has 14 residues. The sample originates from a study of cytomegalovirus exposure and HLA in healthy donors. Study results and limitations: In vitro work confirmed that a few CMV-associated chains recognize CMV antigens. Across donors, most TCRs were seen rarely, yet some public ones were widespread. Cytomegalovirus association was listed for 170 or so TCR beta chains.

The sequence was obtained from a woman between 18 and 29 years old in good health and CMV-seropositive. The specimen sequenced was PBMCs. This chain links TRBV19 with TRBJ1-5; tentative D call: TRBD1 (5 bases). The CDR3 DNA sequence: TGTGCCAGTAGTATAGTTCCGGGGGACCAGCCCCAGCATTTT. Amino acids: CASSIVPGDQPQHF.